These T cell receptor beta chains were read from a single sample in a study of post-analysis software for immune sequencing data. TCRdb ran MiXCR on the PCR reads and lists one entry per CDR3 protein. The table includes some 700,000 distinct CDR3 sequences, 59% detected once. Sequencing used blood. These receptors were taken from a girl aged 2 to 9 with multiple sclerosis. Both conserved end residues are part of each CDR3. The D gene is left open where the match is weak. Size is omitted from some rows. Given values are once, few, many or a class for expanded clones.

V gene,J gene,D gene,clone size,CDR3 protein,CDR3 DNA
TRBV20-1,TRBJ2-1,TRBD1,NA,CSAGGGTGDYNERFF,TGCAGTGCTGGGGGGGGGACAGGGGACTACAATGAGCGGTTCTTC
TRBV5-1,TRBJ2-7,TRBD2,few,CASSLRTSGRRVLTDEQYF,TGCGCCAGCAGCTTGCGCACTAGCGGGAGAAGGGTCCTCACGGACGAGCAGTACTTC
TRBV12-3/TRBV12-4,TRBJ2-1,NA,NA,CASSFWGNNEQFF,TGTGCCAGCAGTTTCTGGGGGAACAATGAGCAGTTCTTC
TRBV7-9,TRBJ2-1,TRBD1,NA,CASSIGQAPRYNEQFF,TGTGCCAGCAGCATCGGACAGGCCCCGAGGTACAATGAGCAGTTCTTC
TRBV7-9,TRBJ1-1,NA,few,CASSLGGATEAFF,TGTGCCAGCAGCTTAGGCGGAGCGACTGAAGCTTTCTTT
TRBV29-1,TRBJ2-5,TRBD1,few,CSVGTGGETQYF,TGCAGCGTGGGGACAGGGGGAGAGACCCAGTACTTC
TRBV7-9,TRBJ2-7,TRBD2,NA,CASSILAGGGDEQYF,TGTGCCAGCAGCATACTAGCGGGAGGGGGAGACGAGCAGTACTTC
TRBV20-1,TRBJ2-4,NA,few,CSARARAGYIQYF,TGCAGTGCTAGAGCAAGGGCAGGGTACATTCAGTACTTC
TRBV14,TRBJ2-3,NA,few,CASSPLGSESTDTQYF,TGTGCCAGCAGCCCCCTGGGCAGTGAAAGCACAGATACGCAGTATTTT
TRBV24-1,TRBJ2-1,TRBD1,NA,CATSDSAGTALYNEQFF,TGTGCCACCAGTGATTCGGCCGGGACAGCGTTATACAATGAGCAGTTCTTC
TRBV2,TRBJ2-7,NA,NA,CASALVPYEQYF,TGTGCCTCCGCTTTAGTCCCCTACGAGCAGTACTTC
TRBV29-1,TRBJ2-1,NA,NA,CSAPTGVYNEQFF,TGCAGCGCGCCGACTGGCGTCTACAATGAGCAGTTCTTC
TRBV29-1,TRBJ2-7,NA,few,CSVQQGLEQYF,TGCAGCGTCCAACAGGGCCTCGAGCAGTACTTC
TRBV29-1,TRBJ2-4,NA,NA,CSVEEYGRAQNIQYF,TGCAGCGTTGAAGAGTATGGCAGGGCCCAAAACATTCAGTACTTC
TRBV29-1,TRBJ2-1,NA,NA,CSVEGSGSNEQFF,TGCAGCGTTGAGGGGTCAGGGAGCAATGAGCAGTTCTTC
TRBV6-2/TRBV6-3,TRBJ2-1,NA,few,CASSYGPGSRENEQFF,TGTGCCAGCAGTTACGGTCCGGGCTCAAGGGAAAATGAGCAGTTCTTC
TRBV25-1,TRBJ2-7,NA,NA,CASSGLLSYEQYF,TGTGCCAGCAGTGGCCTACTATCCTACGAGCAGTACTTC
TRBV28,TRBJ2-3,NA,once,CASEPSLGSRVSTGTQYF,TGTGCCAGCGAACCCTCTCTGGGTAGTAGAGTTAGCACAGGTACGCAGTATTTT
TRBV18,TRBJ2-7,NA,few,CASSPLAWGEQYF,TGTGCCAGCTCCCCGTTGGCTTGGGGCGAGCAGTACTTC
TRBV19,TRBJ2-2,TRBD1,NA,CASRGTDGYDGELFF,TGTGCCAGTAGAGGGACAGACGGTTACGACGGGGAGCTGTTTTTT